Presented here are 27 T cell receptor beta chains from one specimen sequenced in a study of T cell changes during pregnancy in multiple sclerosis. TCRdb's copy holds only in-frame clones and misses some; the assay was immunoSEQ multiplex PCR. The repertoire has tens of thousands of clones, 88% of them found once; the top ten carry 6.5% to 8.5%. Sample: CD8+ T cells from peripheral blood mononuclear cells, taken in the third trimester of pregnancy. Source of these receptors: a female donor with multiple sclerosis, enrolled in a pregnancy study.

The rearrangement links TRBV2 to TRBJ1-1; 7 bases align to TRBD1. The CDR3 consists of 13 residues. Per the germline V gene, CDR1 is SNHLY and CDR2 is FYNNEI. Trimming removed 9 bases from V and 7 bases from J; junction bases left unmatched: 11. The CDR3 DNA follows: TGTGCCAGGTACGGGACAGTACATCATGAAGCTTTCTTT. Translating gives CARYGTVHHEAFF.

The J gene is TRBJ1-1, the V gene TRBV6-1; 8 bases are a match to TRBD1. Germline assignment: CDR1 MNHNS and CDR2 SASEGT. This CDR3 region has 15 residues. After removal of 8 bases from V and 1 base from J, the junction contained 9 bases not matched to a gene. In DNA, the CDR3 is TGTGCCAGCGATTTCCACGACAGGGGGAACACTGAAGCTTTCTTT. Its protein is CASDFHDRGNTEAFF.

The rearrangement links TRBV7-2 to TRBJ2-1; 15 positions agree with TRBD2. The CDR3 runs 15 residues. V lost 5 bases to trimming and J lost 9 bases; unmatched junction nucleotides: 5. Germline-derived CDR1 and CDR2 are SGHTA and FQGNSA. The DNA for the CDR3 is TGTGCCAGCAGCCGGACTAGCGGGGGGGCGCTTGAGCAGTTCTTC. This gives the protein CASSRTSGGALEQFF. Based on the CDR3 plus reference TRBV7-2 and TRBJ2-1, the full variable domain is GAGVSQSPSNKVTEKGKDVELRCDPISGHTALYWYRQSLGQGLEFLIYFQGNSAPDKSGLPSDRFSAERTGGSVSTLTIQRTQQEDSAVYLCASSRTSGGALEQFFGPGTRLTVL.

V gene TRBV6-1 combines with J gene TRBJ1-1, with a weak D call TRBD1 (5 bases). In germline, CDR1 is MNHNS, CDR2 SASEGT. Trimming removed 2 bases at V and 4 bases at J, with 8 bases between. This CDR3 comprises 13 residues. This CDR3 reads CASSEKGLTEAFF. The CDR3 DNA is TGTGCCAGCAGTGAAAAGGGACTCACTGAAGCTTTCTTT.

This chain links TRBV28 with TRBJ1-2, with no clear D. The CDR3 sequence is 14 residues long. V was cut by 5 bases and J by 8 bases, with 18 bases left in between. From germline, CDR1 is MDHEN and CDR2 SYDVKM. DNA of the CDR3: TGTGCCAGCAGTCCCCGAAAGTCCGTGAGGGGCTACACCTTC. This sequence encodes CASSPRKSVRGYTF.

CDR3 nucleotide sequence: TGTGCCAGCAGCTTACAGGTCTACACTGAAGCTTTCTTT. It encodes CASSLQVYTEAFF. The chain employs TRBV28 and TRBJ1-1; D perhaps matches TRBD1 (5 bases). CDR1 is MDHEN, CDR2 SYDVKM, per germline. V was shortened by 6 bases and J by 3 bases, with 11 bases between the two germline ends. This CDR3 has 13 residues. Full variable domain (rest looked up from reference TRBV28 and TRBJ1-1): DVKVTQSSRYLVKRTGEKVFLECVQDMDHENMFWYRQDPGLGLRLIYFSYDVKMKEKGDIPEGYSVSREKKERFSLILESASTNQTSMYLCASSLQVYTEAFFGQGTRLTVV.

The chain is built from TRBV27 and TRBJ1-3, with D perhaps TRBD1 (6 bases). Trimming stripped 4 bases from V and 2 bases from J, with 15 bases between. Germline CDR1 and CDR2: MNHEY and SMNVEV (reference sequence). The CDR3 consists of 16 residues. CDR3 region: CASSSLRGAPGNTIYF. In DNA form, the CDR3 reads TGTGCCAGCAGTTCCCTACGGGGGGCGCCTGGAAACACCATATATTTT.

The table lists this clone with a count of one. This chain uses TRBV10-1 with TRBJ2-7; D may be TRBD2 (6 bases). The germline gives CDR1 WNHNN, CDR2 SYGVQD (reference sequence). Deletions cut 6 bases from V and 1 base from J, with 16 bases between. CDR3 length: 15 amino acids. Here the CDR3 DNA reads TGCGCCAGCAGCCCAGGGCGGGGAAAATCCTACGAGCAGTACTTC. It encodes CASSPGRGKSYEQYF.

The chain links TRBV18 to TRBJ1-1; TRBD1 matches at 8 bases. The CDR3 length is 14 residues. Germline V lookup: CDR1 KGHSH, CDR2 LQKENI. Trimming removed 6 bases from V and 5 bases from J; junction bases left unmatched: 8. CDR3 protein: CASSPDRVGTEAFF. The CDR3 DNA reads as TGTGCCAGCTCGCCGGACAGGGTTGGGACTGAAGCTTTCTTT.

The chain uses TRBV4-1 and TRBJ1-2; D is perhaps TRBD1 (5 bases). CDR1 is MGHRA and CDR2 is YSYEKL in the germline V gene. V dropped 4 bases and J dropped 5 bases, with 20 bases sitting between them. This CDR3 spans 16 amino acids. The CDR3 DNA sequence: TGCGCCAGCAGCCCGAGGACAAAAACCATAACATATGGCTACACCTTC. Its protein is CASSPRTKTITYGYTF.

This chain joins TRBV11-2 and TRBJ2-3; 7 bases map to TRBD1. The CDR3 is made up of 14 amino acids. With V trimmed by 4 bases and J by 3 bases, 4 bases remained unmatched. Per germline, CDR1 SGHAT and CDR2 FQNNGV. The CDR3 DNA reads as TGTGCCAGCAGCTACGCCAGGGGGACAGATACGCAGTATTTT. It yields the protein CASSYARGTDTQYF.

The chain employs TRBV5-1 and TRBJ2-7, with a possible D match to TRBD1 (5 bases). CDR1 SGHRS and CDR2 YFSETQ come from the germline V gene. V lost 0 bases and J 2 bases, leaving 12 bases between the germline ends. This CDR3 contains 15 residues. The CDR3 nucleotides read TGCGCCAGCAGCTTGGCGTCAGGGAAGCCCTACGAGCAGTACTTC. Translating gives CASSLASGKPYEQYF.

The V call is TRBV30, the J call TRBJ1-1; D not resolved. Trimming took 0 bases from V and 9 from J, leaving 8 bases between them. This CDR3 has 11 residues. CDR1 GTSNPN and CDR2 SVGIG come from the germline V gene (reference sequence). DNA for the CDR3: TGTGCCTGGAGTGTAGGAGTTAAAGCTTTCTTT. It translates to CAWSVGVKAFF.

This sequence joins TRBV13 and TRBJ1-6; D may be TRBD1 (6 bases). Germline V lookup: CDR1 PRHDT, CDR2 FYEKMQ (reference sequence). V was cut by 0 bases and J by 6 bases, with 9 bases left in between. The CDR3 sequence is 15 residues long. The CDR3 loop is CASSLGFRGNSPLHF. The DNA of the CDR3 is TGTGCCAGCAGCTTAGGCTTCAGGGGTAATTCACCCCTCCACTTT.

V usage is TRBV6-1 and J usage is TRBJ1-2; no reliable D call. Deletions cut 5 bases from V and 2 bases from J, with 6 bases between. Looked up from germline, CDR1 is MNHNS and CDR2 is SASEGT. This CDR3 has 12 amino acids. The CDR3 coding sequence is TGTGCCAGCAGTTCTGTAAACTATGGCTACACCTTC. Translated, it gives CASSSVNYGYTF.

The count of this clone is one. The chain has TRBV30 and TRBJ1-5, with unresolved D. This CDR3 comprises 13 residues. Germline CDR1 is GTSNPN and CDR2 is SVGIG (reference sequence). V shed 2 bases and J shed 6 bases, with 11 bases lying between them. CDR3 protein: CAWSLDGVQPQHF. DNA of the CDR3: TGTGCCTGGAGTCTCGACGGGGTTCAGCCCCAGCATTTT.

V gene TRBV18 combines with J gene TRBJ2-7; D possibly corresponds to TRBD1 (6 bases). There are 13 residues in the CDR3. Germline assignment: CDR1 KGHSH and CDR2 LQKENI. V was trimmed by 6 bases and J by 4 bases, leaving 13 bases between them. The CDR3 bases are TGTGCCAGCTCGCGGAGTGACAGGTACGAGCAGTACTTC. It translates to CASSRSDRYEQYF.

The chain combines TRBV6-4 with TRBJ2-1; 9 bases are shared with TRBD2. In germline, CDR1 is MRHNA, CDR2 SNTAGT. The CDR3 length is 14 residues. V lost 3 bases, J lost 9 bases, and 6 bases stayed unmatched. The chain's CDR3 is CASSESSGGSEQFF. CDR3 DNA sequence: TGTGCCAGCAGTGAATCCAGCGGGGGGAGTGAGCAGTTCTTC.

On this clone itself: At the DNA level, this CDR3 is encoded by other sequences in the same sample as well. This sequence joins TRBV6-4 and TRBJ2-1, with TRBD2 matching over 14 bases. The CDR3 covers 14 residues. V trimming: 4 bases; J trimming: 7 bases; junction bases outside the gene matches: 0. Germline lookup yields CDR1 MRHNA and CDR2 SNTAGT. The CDR3 DNA follows: TGTGCCAGCAGTGGACTAGCGGGGGGGAATGAGCAGTTCTTC. This sequence encodes CASSGLAGGNEQFF.

This clone has just one count. The CDR3 nucleotides are TGTGCCAGCAGCTTAGCTGGCGGGGGGGGCAATGAGCAGTTCTTC. Its protein is CASSLAGGGGNEQFF. The genes are TRBV13 and TRBJ2-1; 9 nucleotides line up with TRBD2. Germline CDR1 is PRHDT and CDR2 is FYEKMQ (reference sequence). The junction had 4 bases not matched to a gene; V was cut back by 1 base and J by 6 bases. There are 15 residues in the CDR3. Together with reference TRBV13 and TRBJ2-1, the CDR3 gives the full variable domain: AAGVIQSPRHLIKEKRETATLKCYPIPRHDTVYWYQQGPGQDPQFLISFYEKMQSDKGSIPDRFSAQQFSDYHSELNMSSLELGDSALYFCASSLAGGGGNEQFFGPGTRLTVL.

The gene calls are TRBV27 and TRBJ1-3; perhaps TRBD1 as D (6 bases). V lost 6 bases to trimming and J lost 0 bases, with 12 bases between them. CDR3 length: 15 amino acids. From germline, CDR1 is MNHEY and CDR2 SMNVEV (reference sequence). CDR3 residues: CASREDRSSGNTIYF. The CDR3 nucleotides read TGTGCCAGCAGGGAGGACAGAAGCTCTGGAAACACCATATATTTT.

This CDR3 reads CASSLAPREMQAFF. CDR3 nucleotide sequence: TGTGCCAGCAGCTTAGCCCCCCGAGAGATGCAAGCTTTCTTT. The V call is TRBV7-8, the J call TRBJ1-1; D uncertain. The V end lost 0 bases, the J end lost 9 bases, and 14 bases lay between the germline ends. The length of the CDR3 is 14 residues. The V gene's germline CDR1 is SGHVS and CDR2 FQNEAQ.

The V gene is TRBV28, the J gene TRBJ1-5; tentatively, D is TRBD1 (6 bases). Trimming took off 5 bases at V and 3 bases at J, with 11 bases between the two ends. This CDR3 is 14 amino acids long. Germline V lookup: CDR1 MDHEN, CDR2 SYDVKM. The CDR3 reads CASSQQGYNQPQHF. In nucleotides, the CDR3 is TGTGCCAGCAGTCAACAGGGTTACAATCAGCCCCAGCATTTT.

This clone was observed a handful of times. This sequence joins TRBV7-8 and TRBJ1-1; unclear D gene. The V end was cut by 5 bases, the J end by 2 bases, with 18 bases between. The CDR3 is 16 residues long. From germline, CDR1 is SGHVS and CDR2 FQNEAQ. The CDR3 protein is CASSRGPTNGNTEAFF. CDR3 bases: TGTGCCAGCAGCCGCGGCCCGACTAACGGAAACACTGAAGCTTTCTTT. The complete variable domain, with remaining parts taken from reference TRBV7-8 and TRBJ1-1, reads GAGVSQSPRYKVAKRGQDVALRCDPISGHVSLFWYQQALGQGPEFLTYFQNEAQLDKSGLPSDRFFAERPEGSVSTLKIQRTQQEDSAVYLCASSRGPTNGNTEAFFGQGTRLTVV.

V gene TRBV9 combines with J gene TRBJ1-2; TRBD1 agrees at 7 bases. Trimming cost V 2 bases and J 9 bases; bases outside gene matches: 10. Germline assignment: CDR1 SGDLS and CDR2 YYNGEE. This CDR3 region has 14 residues. The CDR3 reads CASSVEGGAPRYTF. CDR3 coding DNA: TGTGCCAGCAGCGTGGAAGGGGGCGCCCCTCGCTACACCTTC.

This clone was recorded once. This chain links TRBV10-2 with TRBJ2-7, with D maybe TRBD1 (5 bases). The CDR3 is 11 residues long. Trimming removed 3 bases from V and 6 bases from J, with 6 bases in between. The germline V gene has CDR1 WSHSY and CDR2 SAAADI. The CDR3 DNA reads as TGCGCCAGCAGTGAAGGGGTCGAGCAGTACTTC. This sequence encodes CASSEGVEQYF.

V gene TRBV29-1 combines with J gene TRBJ1-1; 9 bases map to TRBD1. The CDR3 length is 13 residues. Germline values: CDR1 SQVTM, CDR2 ANQGSEA. With 4 bases clipped from V and 4 bases from J, the junction kept 4 bases outside the gene matches. The CDR3 region has the DNA TGCAGCGTTGGGGGACAGGGCGGCACTGAAGCTTTCTTT. Translated, it gives CSVGGQGGTEAFF.